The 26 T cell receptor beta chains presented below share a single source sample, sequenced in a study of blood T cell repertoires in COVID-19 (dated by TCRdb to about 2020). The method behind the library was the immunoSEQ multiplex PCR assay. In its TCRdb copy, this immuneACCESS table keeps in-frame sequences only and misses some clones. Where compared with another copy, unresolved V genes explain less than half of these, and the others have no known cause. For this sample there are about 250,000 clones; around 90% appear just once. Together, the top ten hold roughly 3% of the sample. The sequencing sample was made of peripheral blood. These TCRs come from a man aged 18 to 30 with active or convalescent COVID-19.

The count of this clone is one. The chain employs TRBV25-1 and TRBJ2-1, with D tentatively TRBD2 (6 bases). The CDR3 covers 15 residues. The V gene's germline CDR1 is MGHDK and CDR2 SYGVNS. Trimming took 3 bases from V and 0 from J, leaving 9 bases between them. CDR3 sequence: CASSERGDSYNEQFF. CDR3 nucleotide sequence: TGTGCCAGCAGTGAGCGCGGGGACTCCTACAATGAGCAGTTCTTC.

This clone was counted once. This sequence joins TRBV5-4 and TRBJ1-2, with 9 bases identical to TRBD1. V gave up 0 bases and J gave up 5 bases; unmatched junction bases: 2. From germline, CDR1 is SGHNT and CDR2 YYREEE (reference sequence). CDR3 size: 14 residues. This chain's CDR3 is CASSLDRGLYGYTF. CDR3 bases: TGTGCCAGCAGCTTGGACAGGGGGCTATATGGCTACACCTTC.

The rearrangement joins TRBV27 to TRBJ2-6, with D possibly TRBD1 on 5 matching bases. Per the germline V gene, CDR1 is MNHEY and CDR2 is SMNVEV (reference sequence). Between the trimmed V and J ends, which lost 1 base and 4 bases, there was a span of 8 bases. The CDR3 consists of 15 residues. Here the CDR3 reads CASSLWGAGANVLTF. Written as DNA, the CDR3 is TGTGCCAGCAGTTTATGGGGCGCCGGGGCCAACGTCCTGACTTTC. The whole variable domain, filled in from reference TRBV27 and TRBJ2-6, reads EAQVTQNPRYLITVTGKKLTVTCSQNMNHEYMSWYRQDPGLGLRQIYYSMNVEVTDKGDVPEGYKVSRKEKRNFPLILESPSPNQTSLYFCASSLWGAGANVLTFGAGSRLTVL.

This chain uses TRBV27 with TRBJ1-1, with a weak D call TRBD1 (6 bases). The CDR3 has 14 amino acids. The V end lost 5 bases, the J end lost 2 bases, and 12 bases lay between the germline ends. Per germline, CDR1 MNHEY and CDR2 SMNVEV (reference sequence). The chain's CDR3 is CASSNRALNTEAFF. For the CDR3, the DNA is TGTGCCAGCAGTAACAGGGCTTTAAACACTGAAGCTTTCTTT.

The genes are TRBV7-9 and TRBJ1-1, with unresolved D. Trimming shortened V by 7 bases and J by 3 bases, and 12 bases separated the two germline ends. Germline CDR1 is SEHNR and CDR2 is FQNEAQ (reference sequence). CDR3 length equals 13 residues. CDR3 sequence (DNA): TGTGCCAGCACCCCCCCCTCGGACACTGAAGCTTTCTTT. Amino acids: CASTPPSDTEAFF.

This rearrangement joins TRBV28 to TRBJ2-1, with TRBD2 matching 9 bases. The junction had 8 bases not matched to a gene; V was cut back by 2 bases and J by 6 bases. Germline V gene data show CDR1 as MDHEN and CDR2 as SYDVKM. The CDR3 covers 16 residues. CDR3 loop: CASSLAASGKTNEQFF. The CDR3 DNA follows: TGTGCCAGCAGTTTAGCAGCTAGCGGGAAGACCAATGAGCAGTTCTTC.

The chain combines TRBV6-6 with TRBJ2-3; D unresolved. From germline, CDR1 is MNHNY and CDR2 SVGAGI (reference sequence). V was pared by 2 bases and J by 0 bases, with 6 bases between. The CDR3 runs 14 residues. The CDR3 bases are TGTGCCAGCAGTTACGCGTCCAGCACAGATACGCAGTATTTT. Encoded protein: CASSYASSTDTQYF.

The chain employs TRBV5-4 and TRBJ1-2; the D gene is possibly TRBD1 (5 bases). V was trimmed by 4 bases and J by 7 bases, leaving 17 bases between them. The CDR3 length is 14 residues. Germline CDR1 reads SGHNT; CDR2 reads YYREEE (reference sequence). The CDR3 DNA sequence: TGTGCCAGCAGCAAACGGGACTTTCTGGGTGGCTACACCTTC. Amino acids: CASSKRDFLGGYTF.

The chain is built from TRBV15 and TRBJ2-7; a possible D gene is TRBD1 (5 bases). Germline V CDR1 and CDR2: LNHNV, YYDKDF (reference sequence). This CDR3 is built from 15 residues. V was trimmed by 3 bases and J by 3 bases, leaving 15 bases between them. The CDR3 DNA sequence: TGTGCCACCAGCAGGGGCCTTGGGGCCAGCTACGAGCAGTACTTC. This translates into CATSRGLGASYEQYF.

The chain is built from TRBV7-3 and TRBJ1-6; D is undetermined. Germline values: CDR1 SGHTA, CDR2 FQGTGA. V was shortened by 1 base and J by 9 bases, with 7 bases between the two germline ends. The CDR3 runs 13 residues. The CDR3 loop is CASSLSPFSPLHF. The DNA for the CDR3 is TGTGCCAGCAGCTTAAGTCCGTTTTCACCCCTCCACTTT.

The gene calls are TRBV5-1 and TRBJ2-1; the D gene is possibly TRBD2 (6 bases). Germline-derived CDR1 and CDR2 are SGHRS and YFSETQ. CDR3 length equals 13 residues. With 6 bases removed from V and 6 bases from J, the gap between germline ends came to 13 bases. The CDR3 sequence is CASTLGAGNEQFF. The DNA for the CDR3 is TGCGCCAGCACCCTAGGAGCGGGCAATGAGCAGTTCTTC.

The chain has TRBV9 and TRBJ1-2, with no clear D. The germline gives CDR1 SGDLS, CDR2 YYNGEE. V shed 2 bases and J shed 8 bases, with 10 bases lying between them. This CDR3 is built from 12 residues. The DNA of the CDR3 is TGTGCCAGCAGCGTTGGCGGGAACGGCTACACCTTC. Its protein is CASSVGGNGYTF.

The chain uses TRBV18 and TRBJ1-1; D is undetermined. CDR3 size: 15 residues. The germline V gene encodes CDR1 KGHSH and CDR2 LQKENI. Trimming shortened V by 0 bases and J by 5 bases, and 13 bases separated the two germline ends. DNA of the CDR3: TGTGCCAGCTCACCACCGGACTCCTACGTTACTGAAGCTTTCTTT. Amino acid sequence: CASSPPDSYVTEAFF.

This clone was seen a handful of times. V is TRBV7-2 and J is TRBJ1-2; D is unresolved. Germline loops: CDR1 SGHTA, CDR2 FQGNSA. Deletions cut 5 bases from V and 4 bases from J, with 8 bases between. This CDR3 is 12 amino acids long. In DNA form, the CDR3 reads TGTGCCAGCAGCGCAGATCCCTATGGCTACACCTTC. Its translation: CASSADPYGYTF.

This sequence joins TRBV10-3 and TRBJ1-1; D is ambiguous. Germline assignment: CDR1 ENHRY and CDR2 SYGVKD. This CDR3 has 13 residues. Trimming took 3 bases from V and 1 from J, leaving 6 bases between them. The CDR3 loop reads CAISDEPNTEAFF. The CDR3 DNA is TGTGCCATCAGTGACGAGCCGAACACTGAAGCTTTCTTT.

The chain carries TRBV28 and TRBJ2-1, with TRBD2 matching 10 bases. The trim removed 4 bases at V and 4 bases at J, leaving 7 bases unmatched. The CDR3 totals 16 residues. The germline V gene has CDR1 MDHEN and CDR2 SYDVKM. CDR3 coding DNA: TGTGCCAGCAGTTCCCCTAGCGGGAGCCTATACAATGAGCAGTTCTTC. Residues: CASSSPSGSLYNEQFF.

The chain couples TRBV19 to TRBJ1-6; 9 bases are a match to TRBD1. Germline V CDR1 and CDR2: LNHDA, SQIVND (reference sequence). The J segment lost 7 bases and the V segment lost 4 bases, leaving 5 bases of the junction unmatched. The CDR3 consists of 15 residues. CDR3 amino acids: CASSTGQGDNSPLHF. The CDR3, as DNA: TGTGCCAGTAGTACGGGACAGGGTGACAATTCACCCCTCCACTTT.

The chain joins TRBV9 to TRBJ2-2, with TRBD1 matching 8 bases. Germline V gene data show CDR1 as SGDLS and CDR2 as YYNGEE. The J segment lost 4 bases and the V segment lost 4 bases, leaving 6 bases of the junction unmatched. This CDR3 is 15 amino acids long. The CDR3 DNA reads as TGTGCCAGCAGCCCGCGACAGGGGACCACCGGGGAGCTGTTTTTT. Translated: CASSPRQGTTGELFF.

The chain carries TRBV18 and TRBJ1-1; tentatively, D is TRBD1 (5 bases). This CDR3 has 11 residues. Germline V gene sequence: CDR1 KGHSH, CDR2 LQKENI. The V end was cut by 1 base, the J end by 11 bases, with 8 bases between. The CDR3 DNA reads TGTGCCAGCTCACCACAGGGGAACGCTTTCTTT. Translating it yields CASSPQGNAFF. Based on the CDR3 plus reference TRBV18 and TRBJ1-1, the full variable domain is NAGVMQNPRHLVRRRGQEARLRCSPMKGHSHVYWYRQLPEEGLKFMVYLQKENIIDESGMPKERFSAEFPKEGPSILRIQQVVRGDSAAYFCASSPQGNAFFGQGTRLTVV.

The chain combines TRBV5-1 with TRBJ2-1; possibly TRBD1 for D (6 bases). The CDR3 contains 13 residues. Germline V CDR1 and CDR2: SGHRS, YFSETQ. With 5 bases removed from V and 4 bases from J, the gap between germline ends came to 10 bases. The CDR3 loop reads CASSSDRYNEQFF. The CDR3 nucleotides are TGCGCCAGCAGTTCCGACAGGTACAATGAGCAGTTCTTC.

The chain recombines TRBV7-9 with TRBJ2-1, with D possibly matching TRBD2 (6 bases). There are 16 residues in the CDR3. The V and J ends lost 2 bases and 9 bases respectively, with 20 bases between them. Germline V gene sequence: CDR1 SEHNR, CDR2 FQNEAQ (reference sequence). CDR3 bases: TGTGCCAGCAGCTTACTTTCCCCGGGGGACCATGTTGAGCAGTTCTTC. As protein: CASSLLSPGDHVEQFF.

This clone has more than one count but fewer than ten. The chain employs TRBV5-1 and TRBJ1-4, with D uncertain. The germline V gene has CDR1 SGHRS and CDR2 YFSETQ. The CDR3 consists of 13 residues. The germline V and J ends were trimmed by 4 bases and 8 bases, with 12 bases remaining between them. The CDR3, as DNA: TGCGCCAGCAGCCCCTTTAGCCAGGAAAAACTGTTTTTT. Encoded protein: CASSPFSQEKLFF.

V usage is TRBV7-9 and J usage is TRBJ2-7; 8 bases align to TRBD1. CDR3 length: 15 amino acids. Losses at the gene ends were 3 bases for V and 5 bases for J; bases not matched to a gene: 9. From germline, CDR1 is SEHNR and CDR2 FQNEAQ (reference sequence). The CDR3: CASSFTGGVRDEQYF. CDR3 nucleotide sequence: TGTGCCAGCAGCTTTACAGGGGGTGTTAGGGACGAGCAGTACTTC.

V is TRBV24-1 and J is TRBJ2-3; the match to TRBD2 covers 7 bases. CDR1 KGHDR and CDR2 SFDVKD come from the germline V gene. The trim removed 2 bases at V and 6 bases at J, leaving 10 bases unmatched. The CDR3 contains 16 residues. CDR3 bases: TGTGCCACCAGTGATTATGGGAGGGATCGGTTGGATACGCAGTATTTT. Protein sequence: CATSDYGRDRLDTQYF.

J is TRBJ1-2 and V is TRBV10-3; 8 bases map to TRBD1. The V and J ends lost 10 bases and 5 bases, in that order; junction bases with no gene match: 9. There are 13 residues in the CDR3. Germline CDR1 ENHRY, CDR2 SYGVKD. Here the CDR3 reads CATEGQGSYGYTF. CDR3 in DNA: TGTGCCACCGAAGGACAGGGTTCGTATGGCTACACCTTC.

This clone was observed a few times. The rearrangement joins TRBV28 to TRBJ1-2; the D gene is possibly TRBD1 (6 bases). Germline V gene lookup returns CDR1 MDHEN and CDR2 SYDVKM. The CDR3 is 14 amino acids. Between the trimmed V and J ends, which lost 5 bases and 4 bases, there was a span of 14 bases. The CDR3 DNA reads TGTGCCAGCAGTCCCACGACAGGATTCTATGGCTACACCTTC. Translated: CASSPTTGFYGYTF.